This entry lists 9 T cell receptor beta chains sequenced from one sample in a study of vaccination and CD4 T cells after COVID-19. The time point: late sampling 161 to 241 days after vaccination in a few convalescent patients. The sample's treatment: approximately nine-day PBMC culture with coronavirus spike peptide pools or control peptides (ViraFEST assay). Cultured CD4+ T cells had their DNA profiled by the Oncomine TCR Beta short-read assay. Using its own MiXCR run on the PCR reads, TCRdb lists one record per CDR3 protein. Here the sample spans about 22,000 distinct CDR3 sequences, roughly 33% being singletons. These receptors' targets are unknown. The sample was CD4+ T cells from blood, cultured in vitro, taken about 7 months after SARS-CoV-2 vaccination. The receptors come from a human donor who had recovered from COVID-19.

This rearrangement joins TRBV11-3 to TRBJ2-7; a possible D gene is TRBD2 (5 bases). Trimming took off 1 base at V and 3 bases at J, with 16 bases between the two ends. The CDR3 is 16 amino acids. Germline V gene sequence: CDR1 SGHNT, CDR2 YENEEA. Written as DNA, the CDR3 is TGTGCCAGCAGCTTAGGAGCGGAACCAGAGATCTACGAGCAGTACTTC. The encoded protein is CASSLGAEPEIYEQYF.

The gene calls are TRBV27 and TRBJ1-6, with D possibly TRBD1 on 5 matching bases. CDR1 is MNHEY and CDR2 is SMNVEV in the germline V gene (reference sequence). The V end was cut by 3 bases, the J end by 9 bases, with 15 bases between. The CDR3 loop spans 15 amino acids. CDR3 bases: TGTGCCAGCAGTTTCGGGGGTTCAGATGCTTCACCCCTCCACTTT. Translated, it gives CASSFGGSDASPLHF.

The chain carries TRBV19 and TRBJ2-5, with 12 nucleotides matching TRBD2. The DNA end lines up better with TRBJ2-7; the J call may be wrong. Germline V CDR1 and CDR2: LNHDA, SQIVND (reference sequence). The CDR3 has 15 residues. Written as DNA, the CDR3 is TGTGCCAGTAGCCTCAAGGGGGGACTAGCGGGCGAGCAGTACTTC. It translates to CASSLKGGLAGEQYF.

The table lists this clonotype with a few counts. The genes are TRBV6-1 and TRBJ1-2; 7 bases line up with TRBD1. V shed 6 bases and J 0 bases; nucleotides not matched to a gene: 10. The CDR3 sequence is 16 residues long. Germline CDR1 is MNHNS and CDR2 is SASEGT. CDR3 in DNA: TGTGCCAGCAGACGGAGGGGGGACAGATCTAACTATGGCTACACCTTC. Translating gives CASRRRGDRSNYGYTF.

This clonotype showed up just a few times. V is TRBV7-2 and J is TRBJ2-1; 10 nucleotides match TRBD1. V was clipped by 6 bases and J by 3 bases; unmatched bases: 5. The germline V gene encodes CDR1 SGHTA and CDR2 FQGNSA. The CDR3 runs 15 residues. The CDR3: CASSWDRGGYNEQFF. CDR3 DNA sequence: TGTGCCAGCAGTTGGGACAGGGGAGGCTACAATGAGCAGTTCTTC. Together with reference TRBV7-2 and TRBJ2-1, the CDR3 gives the full variable domain: GAGVSQSPSNKVTEKGKDVELRCDPISGHTALYWYRQSLGQGLEFLIYFQGNSAPDKSGLPSDRFSAERTGGSVSTLTIQRTQQEDSAVYLCASSWDRGGYNEQFFGPGTRLTVL.

This clonotype was seen a handful of times. The chain couples TRBV7-8 to TRBJ2-2; no definite D call. Germline V gene data show CDR1 as SGHVS and CDR2 as FQNEAQ. Trimming stripped 5 bases from V and 3 bases from J, with 16 bases between. The CDR3 covers 16 residues. The CDR3 bases are TGTGCCAGCAGCCTCTCTAGTTCTAGGTACACCGGGGAGCTGTTTTTT. Translating it yields CASSLSSSRYTGELFF.

The CDR3: CASRAQPGLSSYNEQFF. In DNA form, the CDR3 reads TGTGCCAGCAGAGCACAACCGGGACTTAGCTCCTACAATGAGCAGTTCTTC. This chain uses TRBV6-1 with TRBJ2-1, with D perhaps TRBD2 (6 bases). Germline lookup yields CDR1 MNHNS and CDR2 SASEGT. The V gene lost 6 bases and the J gene lost 0 bases, with 18 bases spanning the gap. This CDR3 spans 17 amino acids.

This clonotype has only a few counts. The gene calls are TRBV7-2 and TRBJ1-2, with TRBD1 identical over 9 bases. This CDR3 is built from 15 residues. Germline assignment: CDR1 SGHTA and CDR2 FQGNSA. After removal of 4 bases from V and 4 bases from J, the junction contained 7 bases not matched to a gene. The chain's CDR3 is CASSYTRDRAYGYTF. The CDR3 DNA reads as TGTGCCAGCAGCTACACCCGGGACAGGGCCTATGGCTACACCTTC.

This clonotype was counted a single time. The rearrangement links TRBV25-1 to TRBJ2-7, with D maybe TRBD1 (5 bases). The V end lost 3 bases, the J end lost 3 bases, and 15 bases lay between the germline ends. This CDR3 contains 15 residues. CDR1 is MGHDK, CDR2 SYGVNS, per germline. CDR3 sequence (DNA): TGTGCCAGCAGTGATTCCAGGGTGTTGGGCTACGAGCAGTACTTC. Residues: CASSDSRVLGYEQYF.